This T cell receptor beta chain was retrieved from a study of beta chain features in type 1 diabetes. Trimming shortened V by 7 bases and J by 4 bases, and 10 bases separated the two germline ends. Per germline, CDR1 MDHEN and CDR2 SYDVKM. The CDR3 extends over 13 amino acids. Isolated RNA was reverse transcribed in full, so expressed TCRB transcripts were sequenced. Assay: immunoSEQ multiplex PCR; the TCRdb copy retains only in-frame clones and omits some. Here the sample spans fewer than 900,000 clones, 15% to 20% being singletons. This clone was detected only a few times. The receptor comes from a woman between 18 and 29 years old in good health. Sequenced sample: naive CD4+ T cells from blood. V and J are TRBV28 and TRBJ2-2; D ambiguous. The CDR3 DNA reads as TGTGCCAGCACCCTGGTCGGCACCGGGGAGCTGTTTTTT. It translates to CASTLVGTGELFF.